These 8 T cell receptor beta chains came from one sample sequenced in a study of regulatory dendritic cells for organ transplantation. Their recognized antigens are unknown. CFSE-labeled sorted T cells met regulatory or mature dendritic cells for 5 to 6 days. Sequencing was performed with immunoSEQ multiplex PCR; in TCRdb, only in-frame clones are kept and a portion is missing. The sample records roughly 20,000 clones, 70% to 85% being singletons. Sequenced input: memory CD4+ T cells from blood cultured with regulatory dendritic cells. Subset noted: CD45RO+ memory T cells. These receptors all stem from a human donor in good health.

The gene calls are TRBV12-5 and TRBJ1-5, with D unclear. V was shortened by 4 bases and J by 5 bases, with 3 bases between the two germline ends. The CDR3 loop spans 11 amino acids. Per germline, CDR1 LGHNT and CDR2 FRNRAP. The CDR3 spells CASGWDQPQHF. The DNA of the CDR3 is TGTGCTAGTGGTTGGGATCAGCCCCAGCATTTT.

V and J are TRBV30 and TRBJ2-2, with D tentatively TRBD1 (6 bases). This CDR3 region has 14 residues. Germline V gives CDR1 GTSNPN, CDR2 SVGIG (reference sequence). The V end was cut by 4 bases, the J end by 6 bases, with 15 bases between. CDR3 sequence (DNA): TGTGCCTGGAAAAAACAGGGCGGATCCGGGGAGCTGTTTTTT. It specifies CAWKKQGGSGELFF.

The V call is TRBV28, the J call TRBJ1-2; D perhaps matches TRBD1 (6 bases). CDR1 and CDR2 (germline): MDHEN, SYDVKM. Trimming left V 5 bases short and J 0 bases short, with 13 bases between. This CDR3 has 15 residues. The CDR3 nucleotides read TGTGCCAGCAGTACCCAGGGGCCGGCTAACTATGGCTACACCTTC. Protein: CASSTQGPANYGYTF.

The J gene is TRBJ1-2, the V gene TRBV4-2; D unclear. The CDR3 runs to 15 residues. Trimming removed 0 bases at V and 4 bases at J, with 12 bases between. Germline V gene data show CDR1 as LGHNA and CDR2 as YNFKEQ. The CDR3 nucleotides are TGTGCCAGCAGCCAAGATAGGCCTAGTCCCTATGGCTACACCTTC. It is translated as CASSQDRPSPYGYTF.

The chain carries TRBV18 and TRBJ1-1; 7 bases map to TRBD1. The CDR3 is made up of 16 amino acids. Unmatched junction bases numbered 13, after V lost 5 bases and J lost 4 bases. The germline V gene encodes CDR1 KGHSH and CDR2 LQKENI. CDR3 sequence reads: CASSNNPGTVGTEAFF. The DNA of the CDR3 is TGTGCCAGCTCAAATAACCCCGGGACAGTGGGCACTGAAGCTTTCTTT.

This chain joins TRBV2 and TRBJ2-1, with TRBD2 identical over 7 bases. The CDR3 covers 13 residues. Germline values: CDR1 SNHLY, CDR2 FYNNEI. The V gene end was trimmed by 8 bases and the J gene end by 5 bases; junction bases not matched to a gene: 6. CDR3 amino acids: CASSWGGNNEQFF. The CDR3 DNA reads as TGTGCCAGCTCTTGGGGAGGGAACAATGAGCAGTTCTTC.

The V gene is TRBV9, the J gene TRBJ2-1; 7 bases fit TRBD2. J was trimmed by 9 bases and V by 1 base; bases with no gene match: 4. Germline V gene data show CDR1 as SGDLS and CDR2 as YYNGEE. This CDR3 is 13 amino acids long. The CDR3 coding sequence is TGTGCCAGCAGCGTATATGGGGAGGGTGAGCAGTTCTTC. Its protein product is CASSVYGEGEQFF.

The V call is TRBV7-2, the J call TRBJ1-2, with 10 bases that match TRBD1. CDR1 is SGHTA, CDR2 FQGNSA, per germline. The ends lost 3 bases at V and 2 bases at J; junction bases unmatched: 9. The CDR3 sequence is 17 residues long. The CDR3: CASSFGTGALGNYGYTF. The CDR3 DNA reads as TGTGCCAGCAGCTTTGGGACAGGGGCCTTAGGGAACTATGGCTACACCTTC.